This TCR beta chain was profiled in a study of T cells expressing NK-cell markers. TCRdb reworked the 5' RACE reads into one entry per CDR3 protein, no DNA. Here the sample table reports fewer than 400,000 distinct CDR3 sequences. Per the germline V gene, CDR1 is SGHKS and CDR2 is YYEKEE (reference sequence). The CDR3 is 14 residues long. The chain has TRBV5-5 and TRBJ2-1; TCRdb's D call, TRBD2, is unchecked because there is no DNA. Sequencing was performed on blood T cells: a sorted CD56 or NKG2C T cell subset, CD4+ or CD8+ T cells, or bulk PBMC T cells (not recorded which). This receptor was taken from a woman aged 50 to 60 in good health. The CDR3 region is CASSIRLAPNEQFF.